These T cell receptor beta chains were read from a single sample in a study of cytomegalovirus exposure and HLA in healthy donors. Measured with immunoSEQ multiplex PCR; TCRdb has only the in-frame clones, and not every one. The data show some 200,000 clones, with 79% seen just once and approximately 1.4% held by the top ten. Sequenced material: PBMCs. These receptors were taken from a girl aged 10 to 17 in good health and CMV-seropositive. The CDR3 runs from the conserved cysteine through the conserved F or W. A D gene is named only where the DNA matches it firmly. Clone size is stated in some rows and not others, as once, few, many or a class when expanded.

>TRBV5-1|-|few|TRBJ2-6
TGCGCCAGCAGCTTGGCATCTGGGGCCAACGTCCTGACTTTC
CASSLASGANVLTF
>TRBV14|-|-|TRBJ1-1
TGTGCCAGCAGCCAGCAGGGCCCTTACACTGAAGCTTTCTTT
CASSQQGPYTEAFF
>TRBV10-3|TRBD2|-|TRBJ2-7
TGTGCCGGGGGGGGAGGGAGAGGGGAGCAGTACTTC
CAGGGGRGEQYF
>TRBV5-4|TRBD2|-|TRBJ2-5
TGTGCCAGCAGCTTGACTAGCGGGGGGGCCGGTGAGACCCAGTACTTC
CASSLTSGGAGETQYF
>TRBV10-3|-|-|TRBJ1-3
TGTGCCATCAGCGGGAGGGACTCTGGAAACACCATATATTTT
CAISGRDSGNTIYF
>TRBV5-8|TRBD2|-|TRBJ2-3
TGTGCCAGCAGCCATGGGCGGGGGGGCATGACAGATACGCAGTATTTT
CASSHGRGGMTDTQYF
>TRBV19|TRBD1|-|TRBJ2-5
TGTGCCAGTAGCCCACGGGGACAGGGGTACCAAGAGACCCAGTACTTC
CASSPRGQGYQETQYF
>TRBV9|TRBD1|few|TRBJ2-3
TGTGCCAGCAGCGTTACCGGGACAGGGTCAGATACGCAGTATTTT
CASSVTGTGSDTQYF
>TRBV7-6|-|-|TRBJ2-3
TGTGCCAGCAGCTTTGGCAGGGGGGCCGGAGGTACAGATACGCAGTATTTT
CASSFGRGAGGTDTQYF
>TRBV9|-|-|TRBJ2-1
TGTGCCAGCAGCCCCCGCGCGAACTCCTACAATGAGCAGTTCTTC
CASSPRANSYNEQFF
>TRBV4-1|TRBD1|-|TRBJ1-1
TGCGCCGCGAGACAGGGCCAGCACACTGAAGCTTTCTTT
CAARQGQHTEAFF
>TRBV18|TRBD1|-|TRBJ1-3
TGTGCCAGCTCACGACACCTCCTATTACAGGGGGCTGGAAACACCATATATTTT
CASSRHLLLQGAGNTIYF
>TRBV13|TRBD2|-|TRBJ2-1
TGTGCCAGCAGCCTCCTAGCGGGAAGGGGGAGTGAGCAGTTCTTC
CASSLLAGRGSEQFF
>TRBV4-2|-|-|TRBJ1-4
TGTGCCAGCAGCCAAGGGGGCTCGGCTAATAATGAAAAACTGTTTTTT
CASSQGGSANNEKLFF
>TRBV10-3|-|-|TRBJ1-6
TGTGCCATCACGAACATACTAAATTCACCCCTCCACTTT
CAITNILNSPLHF
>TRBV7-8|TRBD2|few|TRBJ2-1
TGTGCCACCGGGACTAGCGGATACAATGAGCAGTTCTTC
CATGTSGYNEQFF
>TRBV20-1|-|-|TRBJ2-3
TGCAGTGCTTACACAGATACGCAGTATTTT
CSAYTDTQYF
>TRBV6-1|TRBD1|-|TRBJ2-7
TGTGCCAGCGCGGACAGGCACTCCTACGAGCAGTACTTC
CASADRHSYEQYF
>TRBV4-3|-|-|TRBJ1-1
TGCGCCAGCAGCCACCAGCTAAACACAGACAGCTACCCTCAGGGGAACACTGAAGCTTTCTTT
CASSHQLNTDSYPQGNTEAFF
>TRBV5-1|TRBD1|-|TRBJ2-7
TGCGCCAGCAGCTTGGGGGCAATCCGGGACAGGGGCTACGAGCAGTACTTC
CASSLGAIRDRGYEQYF
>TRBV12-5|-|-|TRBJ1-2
TGTGCTAGTGGTTTGGGGGGACGGGGGTCAAGTGCGTGGGGCTACACCTTC
CASGLGGRGSSAWGYTF
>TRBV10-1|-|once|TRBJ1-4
TGCGCCAGCAGTCGGGGACTTAATGAAAAACTGTTTTTT
CASSRGLNEKLFF
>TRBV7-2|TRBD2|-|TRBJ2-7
TGTGCCAGCAGCTTAGTGGGACTAGCGGGGGAGAGCTCCTACGAGCAGTACTTC
CASSLVGLAGESSYEQYF
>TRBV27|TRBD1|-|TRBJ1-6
TGTGCCAGCAGTTTATCGAGCGGGACAGGGGGCAATTCACCCCTCCACTTT
CASSLSSGTGGNSPLHF
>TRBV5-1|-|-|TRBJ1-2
TGCGCCAGCAGCCCGGGGAGCTCCGGCTACACCTTC
CASSPGSSGYTF
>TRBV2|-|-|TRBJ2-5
TGTGCCAGCAGTGGGGGCGGGGTCCGGGAGACCCAGTACTTC
CASSGGGVRETQYF
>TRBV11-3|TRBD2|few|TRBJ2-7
TGTGCCAGCAGCTTGGGTACTAGCGGGGGCTCCTACGAGCAGTACTTC
CASSLGTSGGSYEQYF
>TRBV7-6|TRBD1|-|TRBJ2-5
TGTGCCAGCAGCTTAGCAGGACAGGGGGTACTAGAGACCCAGTACTTC
CASSLAGQGVLETQYF
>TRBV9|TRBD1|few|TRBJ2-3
TGTGCCAGCAGCGTAAGGGACAGGGTAACAGATACGCAGTATTTT
CASSVRDRVTDTQYF
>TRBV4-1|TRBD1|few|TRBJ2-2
TGCGCCAGCAGCCACAAACAGGGGGCGGTCGGGGAGCTGTTTTTT
CASSHKQGAVGELFF
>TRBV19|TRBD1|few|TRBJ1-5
TGTGCCAGTAGAAGGGACAGAAATAGCAATCAGCCCCAGCATTTT
CASRRDRNSNQPQHF
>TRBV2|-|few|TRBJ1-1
TGTGCCAGCAGCGCCTCCGGGAACACTGAAGCTTTCTTT
CASSASGNTEAFF
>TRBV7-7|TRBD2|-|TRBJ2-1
TGTGCCAGCAGCCCGAATGGAGCGGGGGGTGAGCAGTTCTTC
CASSPNGAGGEQFF
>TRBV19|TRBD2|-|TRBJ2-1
TGTGCCAGTAGTAGCTACACGGGATCCGGGACTAGGGACAATGAGCAGTTCTTC
CASSSYTGSGTRDNEQFF
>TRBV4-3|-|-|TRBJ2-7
TGCGCCAGCAGCCAAAACCTCCCAAACAGCTACGAGCAGTACTTC
CASSQNLPNSYEQYF
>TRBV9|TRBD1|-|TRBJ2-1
TGTGCCAGCAGGTACCCAGGGGGCAATGAGCAGTTCTTC
CASRYPGGNEQFF
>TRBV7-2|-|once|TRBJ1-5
TGTGCCAGCAGCTACTCGAATCAGCCCCAGCATTTT
CASSYSNQPQHF
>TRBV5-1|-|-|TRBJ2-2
TGCGCCAGCAGTGGCCAGGGGGGATTCACCGGGGAGCTGTTTTTT
CASSGQGGFTGELFF
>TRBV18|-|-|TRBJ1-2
TGTGCCAGCTCACCTCTTACAACCCAACGTCCCTTCGCCTTC
CASSPLTTQRPFAF
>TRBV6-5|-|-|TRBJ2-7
TGTGCCAGCAGTGAACGGGGTCGATACGAGCAGTACTTC
CASSERGRYEQYF
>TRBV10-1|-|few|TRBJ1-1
TGCGCCAGCAGTCCCTCTGGACGGGAGAACACTGAAGCTTTCTTT
CASSPSGRENTEAFF